Below, 6 T cell receptor beta chains from the same sample are listed, as sequenced in a study of low-dose radiotherapy and immunotherapy resistance in tumors (dated by TCRdb to between 2021 and 2024). TCRdb shows the sequencer as Illumina HiSeq 2500. To make first-strand cDNA, Superscript III was used along with a set of TRAV- and TRBV-specific primers so that both the TCRalpha and TCRbeta chains were covered. TCRs were amplified with Phusion for 20 to 25 PCR cycles using a constant-region primer together with the adapter attached to the V primers. TCRdb ran its own pipeline on the public reads, namely fastp trimming at Q25 and MiXCR clone calling, and kept in-frame beta chains. A single entry per CDR3 protein holds the most common genes and DNA from its merged rows. The sample yields nearly 60,000 distinct CDR3 sequences; around 23% were counted once. The ten biggest clones cover roughly 6.7% of the sample.

Per the publication, the time point label means: after trial treatment. The treatment or condition label of this sample denotes: LDRT plus nivolumab, ipilimumab, low-dose cyclophosphamide and aspirin (RACIN trial). The sample in question was PBMCs, obtained after low-dose radiotherapy plus immunotherapy. These receptors were collected from a male donor with prostate cancer.

This clonotype came up many times. V is TRBV6-2 or TRBV6-3 and J is TRBJ1-5; weak D call: TRBD1 (6 bases). V was trimmed by 5 bases and J by 4 bases, leaving 15 bases between them. CDR3 length: 15 amino acids. Per germline, CDR1 MNHEY and CDR2 SVGEGT. The CDR3 reads CASSGFRDKNQPQHF. For the CDR3, the DNA is TGTGCCAGCAGTGGTTTCCGGGACAAGAATCAGCCCCAGCATTTT.

This clonotype was seen repeatedly, ten times or more. J is TRBJ2-3 and V is TRBV4-2; 14 bases are shared with TRBD2. Unmatched junction bases numbered 2, after V lost 1 base and J lost 2 bases. The germline V gene encodes CDR1 LGHNA and CDR2 YNFKEQ. This CDR3 is 17 amino acids long. The CDR3 protein is CASSQVTSGGATDTQYF. The CDR3 coding sequence is TGTGCCAGCAGCCAAGTGACTAGCGGGGGGGCCACAGATACGCAGTATTTT.

Ten or more counts support this clonotype. The chain has TRBV10-3 and TRBJ2-1; weak D call: TRBD1 (6 bases). CDR1 and CDR2 (germline): ENHRY, SYGVKD. V gave up 10 bases and J gave up 1 base, with 20 bases separating them. This CDR3 spans 16 amino acids. The CDR3 DNA reads TGTGCCACCCAACAGCCTTCGGACAGATCCTACAATGAGCAGTTCTTC. Translated: CATQQPSDRSYNEQFF.

The chain joins TRBV7-9 to TRBJ2-1; 8 bases align to TRBD2. Germline-derived CDR1 and CDR2 are SEHNR and FQNEAQ (reference sequence). The CDR3 is made up of 15 amino acids. Trimming at V came to 8 bases and at J to 9 bases, leaving 15 bases not matched to a gene. The CDR3 reads CASVSMSGSYGEQFF. The CDR3 DNA is TGTGCCAGCGTCAGCATGAGCGGGAGTTACGGTGAGCAGTTCTTC.

There are many counts of this clonotype. The V call is TRBV19, the J call TRBJ2-3; 15 bases line up with TRBD2. V shed 5 bases, J shed 0 bases, and the junction held 6 bases outside the gene matches. Germline V gene data show CDR1 as LNHDA and CDR2 as SQIVND (reference sequence). The CDR3 is made up of 18 amino acids. The CDR3 sequence is CASSGTSGGHPSTDTQYF. CDR3 coding DNA: TGTGCCAGTAGTGGGACTAGCGGGGGGCACCCTAGCACAGATACGCAGTATTTT.

This clonotype was seen repeatedly, ten times or more. The chain recombines TRBV6-6 with TRBJ1-3; possible D gene TRBD1, 5 bases. V was cut by 1 base and J by 0 bases, with 19 bases left in between. CDR3 length: 19 amino acids. Germline-derived CDR1 and CDR2 are MNHNY and SVGAGI (reference sequence). CDR3 in amino acids: CASSYFGGRAADSGNTIYF. CDR3 nucleotides: TGTGCCAGCAGTTACTTTGGTGGCAGGGCTGCGGACTCTGGAAACACCATATATTTT.